This passage covers 30 T cell receptor beta chains from one sample sequenced in a study of OX40 agonist ivuxolimab in advanced cancers. Repertoires were generated with immunoSEQ multiplex PCR, while TCRdb's copy carries only in-frame clones and drops some. The sample has 72,000 or so clones, 87% seen once. Sequenced material: CD4+ or CD8+ T cells sorted from blood, taken in a trial of the OX40 agonist ivuxolimab. The origin of the receptors is an adult with an advanced solid tumor such as melanoma, head and neck, liver or kidney cancer.

The chain has TRBV9 and TRBJ1-6, with TRBD1 identical over 8 bases. V trimming: 4 bases; J trimming: 7 bases; junction bases outside the gene matches: 4. From germline, CDR1 is SGDLS and CDR2 YYNGEE. This CDR3 comprises 14 residues. CDR3 DNA: TGTGCCAGCAGCCGGGACAGGAGAAATTCACCCCTCCACTTT. This translates into CASSRDRRNSPLHF.

The rearrangement links TRBV7-2 to TRBJ2-5; 11 bases match TRBD2. J gave up 0 bases and V 5 bases, and 2 bases lay outside the gene matches. CDR1 and CDR2 (germline): SGHTA, FQGNSA. This CDR3 spans 15 amino acids. CDR3 in amino acids: CASSRLAGNQETQYF. In DNA, the CDR3 is TGTGCCAGCAGCCGACTAGCGGGGAACCAAGAGACCCAGTACTTC.

The chain couples TRBV2 to TRBJ2-3; possibly TRBD2 for D (6 bases). V lost 7 bases and J 4 bases, leaving 30 bases between the germline ends. Per the germline V gene, CDR1 is SNHLY and CDR2 is FYNNEI. The CDR3 sequence is 19 residues long. The CDR3 is CASNFPDRGGVPSADTQYF. The CDR3 DNA reads as TGTGCCAGCAATTTCCCCGATCGGGGCGGAGTCCCTAGCGCAGATACGCAGTATTTT.

The J gene is TRBJ2-5, the V gene TRBV7-6; D perhaps matches TRBD2 (5 bases). The CDR3 contains 13 residues. Looked up from germline, CDR1 is SGHVS and CDR2 is FNYEAQ. V lost 3 bases and J lost 6, with 11 bases in between. The CDR3 protein is CASSLPSSKTQYF. The CDR3 bases are TGTGCCAGCAGCTTGCCTAGCTCTAAGACCCAGTACTTC.

The V and J genes are TRBV2 and TRBJ1-2; weak D call: TRBD1 (6 bases). V gave up 4 bases and J gave up 6 bases, with 12 bases separating them. Per the germline V gene, CDR1 is SNHLY and CDR2 is FYNNEI. The CDR3 is 13 residues long. CDR3 loop: CASSGGGADGYTF. CDR3 DNA: TGTGCCAGCAGTGGAGGGGGGGCAGATGGCTACACCTTC.

This clone was observed a single time. The chain couples TRBV5-4 to TRBJ2-7; tentative D call: TRBD2 (7 bases). The germline CDR1 and CDR2 sequences are SGHNT and YYREEE (reference sequence). The CDR3 contains 15 residues. V lost 0 bases and J lost 7, with 17 bases in between. CDR3 protein: CASSLAGARGGEQYF. The CDR3 DNA reads as TGTGCCAGCAGCTTGGCCGGCGCCAGGGGAGGGGAGCAGTACTTC. Together with reference TRBV5-4 and TRBJ2-7, the CDR3 gives the full variable domain: ETGVTQSPTHLIKTRGQQVTLRCSSQSGHNTVSWYQQALGQGPQFIFQYYREEENGRGNFPPRFSGLQFPNYSSELNVNALELDDSALYLCASSLAGARGGEQYFGPGTRLTVT.

This chain links TRBV7-8 with TRBJ2-1; no definite D call. The germline CDR1 and CDR2 sequences are SGHVS and FQNEAQ. Trimming took off 3 bases at V and 0 bases at J, with 15 bases between the two ends. CDR3 length equals 17 residues. The CDR3 region is CASSFSVGKFSYNEQFF. In DNA form, the CDR3 reads TGTGCCAGCAGCTTCTCCGTAGGCAAATTCTCCTACAATGAGCAGTTCTTC.

V is TRBV10-3 and J is TRBJ2-3; TRBD2 might be the D (6 bases). The CDR3 has 15 residues. Trimming stripped 2 bases from V and 2 bases from J, with 11 bases between. Germline-derived CDR1 and CDR2 are ENHRY and SYGVKD. CDR3: CAISEGSGDTDTQYF. The CDR3 DNA reads as TGTGCCATCAGTGAGGGATCGGGAGACACAGATACGCAGTATTTT.

The rearrangement joins TRBV6-6 to TRBJ2-1; 8 bases are shared with TRBD1. The CDR3 contains 16 residues. The ends lost 5 bases at V and 3 bases at J; junction bases unmatched: 9. CDR1 is MNHNY, CDR2 SVGAGI, per germline (reference sequence). The CDR3 nucleotides are TGTGCCAGCAGTGACTTACAGGGGGTTAACTACAATGAGCAGTTCTTC. Amino acids: CASSDLQGVNYNEQFF.

The V call is TRBV30, the J call TRBJ2-3; 8 bases fit TRBD2. With 5 bases clipped from V and 2 bases from J, the junction kept 9 bases outside the gene matches. Germline CDR1 reads GTSNPN; CDR2 reads SVGIG (reference sequence). CDR3 length: 15 amino acids. Written as DNA, the CDR3 is TGTGCCTGGGTTGGACGGGAGGGCCCCACAGATACGCAGTATTTT. Residues: CAWVGREGPTDTQYF.

This chain links TRBV5-5 with TRBJ2-1; no clear D gene. Per the germline V gene, CDR1 is SGHKS and CDR2 is YYEKEE (reference sequence). V gave up 1 base and J gave up 5 bases, with 7 bases separating them. This CDR3 has 13 amino acids. The CDR3: CASSLSPNNEQFF. Written as DNA, the CDR3 is TGTGCCAGCAGCTTGAGTCCCAACAATGAGCAGTTCTTC. Variable domain in full (rest from reference TRBV5-5 and TRBJ2-1): DAGVTQSPTHLIKTRGQQVTLRCSPISGHKSVSWYQQVLGQGPQFIFQYYEKEERGRGNFPDRFSARQFPNYSSELNVNALLLGDSALYLCASSLSPNNEQFFGPGTRLTVL.

The chain uses TRBV30 and TRBJ1-2, with a possible D match to TRBD1 (6 bases). The V gene lost 3 bases and the J gene lost 4 bases, with 15 bases spanning the gap. The CDR3 contains 14 residues. Germline assignment: CDR1 GTSNPN and CDR2 SVGIG (reference sequence). The CDR3 nucleotides are TGTGCCTGGAGCCTCAGGGGCTGGGGCTATGGCTACACCTTC. Protein product: CAWSLRGWGYGYTF.

The chain uses TRBV19 and TRBJ1-2, with 7 bases matching TRBD1. The germline V gene encodes CDR1 LNHDA and CDR2 SQIVND (reference sequence). This CDR3 region has 16 residues. V dropped 7 bases and J dropped 0; count of bases not matched to a gene: 11. The CDR3 reads CASNTLTGSTNYGYTF. CDR3 DNA sequence: TGTGCCAGTAATACATTGACAGGGTCGACTAACTATGGCTACACCTTC. Drawing the rest from reference TRBV19 and TRBJ1-2, the complete variable domain is DGGITQSPKYLFRKEGQNVTLSCEQNLNHDAMYWYRQDPGQGLRLIYYSQIVNDFQKGDIAEGYSVSREKKESFPLTVTSAQKNPTAFYLCASNTLTGSTNYGYTFGSGTRLTVV.

The chain combines TRBV14 with TRBJ2-1; TRBD2 matches 11 bases. V shed 4 bases and J 1 base; nucleotides not matched to a gene: 9. Germline loops: CDR1 SGHDN, CDR2 FVKESK. The CDR3 has 18 amino acids. For the CDR3, the DNA is TGTGCCAGCAGCCCTCCGTGGCTAGCGGGGGGATCCTACAATGAGCAGTTCTTC. It codes for CASSPPWLAGGSYNEQFF.

There are a few counts of this clone. This chain joins TRBV4-1 and TRBJ1-5; a possible D gene is TRBD1 (5 bases). CDR1 MGHRA and CDR2 YSYEKL come from the germline V gene. Deletions cut 0 bases from V and 6 bases from J, with 12 bases between. The CDR3 is made up of 15 amino acids. The CDR3 region has the DNA TGCGCCAGCAGCCAAGATTGGCAGGGTGCTCAGCCCCAGCATTTT. Encoded protein: CASSQDWQGAQPQHF.

The V and J genes are TRBV14 and TRBJ1-1; the D gene is possibly TRBD1 (6 bases). Trimming removed 1 base from V and 1 base from J, with 10 bases in between. Germline values: CDR1 SGHDN, CDR2 FVKESK. The CDR3 extends over 15 amino acids. The CDR3 nucleotides read TGTGCCAGCAGCCAAGCGAGGGGGAAGAACACTGAAGCTTTCTTT. Its protein product is CASSQARGKNTEAFF.

This clone was found once. This chain joins TRBV30 and TRBJ2-7; D may correspond to TRBD1 or TRBD2 (5 bases each). The V end was cut by 3 bases, the J end by 6 bases, with 18 bases between. The CDR3 has 14 residues. Germline V gives CDR1 GTSNPN, CDR2 SVGIG (reference sequence). In DNA, the CDR3 is TGTGCCTGGAGAGCCGGGACCGGGCGGGCCGAGCAGTACTTC. This codes for CAWRAGTGRAEQYF.

The chain is built from TRBV28 and TRBJ1-1; D is possibly TRBD1 (6 bases). CDR1 MDHEN and CDR2 SYDVKM come from the germline V gene. There are 15 residues in the CDR3. The V gene lost 2 bases and the J gene lost 2 bases, with 12 bases spanning the gap. The CDR3 here is CASSLSLGTNTEAFF. The CDR3 region has the DNA TGTGCCAGCAGTTTAAGTTTGGGGACAAACACTGAAGCTTTCTTT. Together with reference TRBV28 and TRBJ1-1, the CDR3 gives the full variable domain: DVKVTQSSRYLVKRTGEKVFLECVQDMDHENMFWYRQDPGLGLRLIYFSYDVKMKEKGDIPEGYSVSREKKERFSLILESASTNQTSMYLCASSLSLGTNTEAFFGQGTRLTVV.

V usage is TRBV18 and J usage is TRBJ2-7, with D possibly matching TRBD1 (5 bases). Germline assignment: CDR1 KGHSH and CDR2 LQKENI. This CDR3 is built from 13 residues. V was trimmed by 1 base and J by 3 bases, leaving 7 bases between them. The CDR3 loop reads CASSPLDSYEQYF. CDR3 DNA sequence: TGTGCCAGCTCACCACTTGACAGCTACGAGCAGTACTTC. The full variable domain, its missing parts supplied by reference TRBV18 and TRBJ2-7, is NAGVMQNPRHLVRRRGQEARLRCSPMKGHSHVYWYRQLPEEGLKFMVYLQKENIIDESGMPKERFSAEFPKEGPSILRIQQVVRGDSAAYFCASSPLDSYEQYFGPGTRLTVT.

The chain combines TRBV7-2 with TRBJ2-5; 7 bases are shared with TRBD2. The germline V gene has CDR1 SGHTA and CDR2 FQGNSA. This CDR3 has 16 residues. With V trimmed by 5 bases and J by 4 bases, 13 bases remained unmatched. This CDR3 is CASSLAGAGVGETQYF. CDR3 nucleotides: TGTGCCAGCAGCCTCGCCGGGGCGGGAGTCGGAGAGACCCAGTACTTC.

This chain uses TRBV30 with TRBJ1-6; 9 positions agree with TRBD1. Per germline, CDR1 GTSNPN and CDR2 SVGIG (reference sequence). The ends lost 5 bases at V and 7 bases at J; junction bases unmatched: 3. This CDR3 region has 13 residues. The CDR3 DNA is TGTGCCTGGGACACAGGGGGCAATTCACCCCTCCACTTT. This encodes CAWDTGGNSPLHF.

V is TRBV11-2 and J is TRBJ2-7; D is unresolved. This CDR3 region has 13 residues. V was trimmed by 3 bases and J by 0 bases, leaving 6 bases between them. Germline CDR1 reads SGHAT; CDR2 reads FQNNGV. In DNA form, the CDR3 reads TGTGCCAGCAGCTTGAGAGGCTCCTACGAGCAGTACTTC. Encoded protein: CASSLRGSYEQYF.

This clone was found a few times. The gene calls are TRBV4-1 and TRBJ2-5; weak D call: TRBD2 (7 bases). This CDR3 region has 19 residues. Deletions cut 2 bases from V and 5 bases from J, with 27 bases between. The germline CDR1 and CDR2 sequences are MGHRA and YSYEKL. The chain's CDR3 is CASSQPRGAGTAGGETQYF. CDR3 nucleotides: TGCGCCAGCAGCCAACCTCGGGGGGCGGGGACCGCTGGTGGGGAGACCCAGTACTTC.

About this clone itself: In the same sample, other DNA sequences code for this CDR3. The chain uses TRBV5-8 and TRBJ1-1, with no clear D. V lost 4 bases and J lost 2, with 12 bases in between. The germline CDR1 and CDR2 sequences are SGHTS and YDEGEE. CDR3 size: 14 residues. This chain's CDR3 is CASSLDAANTEAFF. In DNA, the CDR3 is TGTGCCAGCAGCCTGGATGCGGCCAACACTGAAGCTTTCTTT. Drawing the rest from reference TRBV5-8 and TRBJ1-1, the complete variable domain is EAGVTQSPTHLIKTRGQQATLRCSPISGHTSVYWYQQALGLGLQFLLWYDEGEERNRGNFPPRFSGRQFPNYSSELNVNALELEDSALYLCASSLDAANTEAFFGQGTRLTVV.

The chain has TRBV28 and TRBJ2-3; 13 positions agree with TRBD2. Germline lookup yields CDR1 MDHEN and CDR2 SYDVKM. With V trimmed by 6 bases and J by 4 bases, 4 bases remained unmatched. CDR3 size: 15 residues. This chain's CDR3 is CASSRTSGSADTQYF. CDR3 DNA: TGTGCCAGCAGCCGGACTAGCGGGAGTGCAGATACGCAGTATTTT.

V usage is TRBV7-9 and J usage is TRBJ1-1; D not resolved. The V end was cut by 2 bases, the J end by 4 bases, with 8 bases between. The germline gives CDR1 SEHNR, CDR2 FQNEAQ (reference sequence). The CDR3 has 13 residues. CDR3: CASSLTRGTEAFF. CDR3 DNA: TGTGCCAGCAGCTTAACCCGTGGCACTGAAGCTTTCTTT.

The chain joins TRBV6-6 to TRBJ1-2; maybe TRBD1 (5 bases). The CDR3 totals 13 residues. V was pared by 5 bases and J by 3 bases, with 10 bases between. CDR1 MNHNY and CDR2 SVGAGI come from the germline V gene (reference sequence). The CDR3 DNA reads as TGTGCCAGCAGTACTGGGGGGGACTATGGCTACACCTTC. Translated, it gives CASSTGGDYGYTF.

This sequence joins TRBV6-5 and TRBJ1-2; D remains ambiguous. Germline V gene data show CDR1 as MNHEY and CDR2 as SVGAGI. This CDR3 region has 13 residues. Trimming took 4 bases from V and 2 from J, leaving 8 bases between them. The CDR3 protein is CASSFGLNYGYTF. As DNA, the CDR3 is TGTGCCAGCAGTTTTGGATTAAACTATGGCTACACCTTC.

The chain joins TRBV2 to TRBJ1-6, with 9 bases matching TRBD1. CDR3 length: 14 amino acids. CDR1 and CDR2 from the germline V gene are SNHLY and FYNNEI. J gave up 8 bases and V 6 bases, and 5 bases lay outside the gene matches. This CDR3 reads CASRVGQGYSPLHF. DNA for the CDR3: TGTGCCAGCAGAGTGGGACAGGGATATTCACCCCTCCACTTT.

In nucleotides, the CDR3 is TGTGCCAGCAGCTTGGATTGGACAGGGCCTTGGGAGCAGTACTTC. Residues: CASSLDWTGPWEQYF. The chain has TRBV5-4 and TRBJ2-7; 8 nucleotides agree with TRBD1. Germline V gene lookup returns CDR1 SGHNT and CDR2 YYREEE (reference sequence). This CDR3 comprises 15 residues. After removal of 0 bases from V and 7 bases from J, the junction contained 9 bases not matched to a gene.